Listed below are T cell receptor beta chains from one sample, sequenced in a study of shared clonotypes between healthy human individuals. Libraries were prepared by immunoSEQ multiplex PCR; TCRdb keeps only in-frame clonotypes and omits some of them. This table holds 1.4 million or so clones, approximately 98.5% found once. The sample comprised naive CD4+ T cells sorted from blood. The receptors here all came from a man aged 25 to 40 in good health. CDR3s leave out the opening cysteine and the closing phenylalanine or tryptophan. A D gene is named only where the DNA matches it firmly.

d_gene,v_gene,j_gene,CDR3aa
-,TRBV6-1,TRBJ1-3,ASGETDTIY
-,TRBV5-1,TRBJ2-1,ASSLPLANNEQF
-,TRBV7-2,TRBJ2-3,ASSLGADSTDTQY
TRBD1,TRBV2,TRBJ2-7,ASSGGQGTYEQY
-,TRBV14,TRBJ1-5,ASSQGAGNQPQH
-,TRBV2,TRBJ1-2,ASSGTANYGYT
TRBD1,TRBV11-2,TRBJ2-7,ASSLDLGTGSYEQY
TRBD2,TRBV18,TRBJ2-1,ASSPRGSPYNEQF
-,TRBV30,TRBJ1-1,AWSLDARVF
TRBD2,TRBV27,TRBJ2-2,ATLTSGSTGELF